The TCR beta chain described here comes from a study of glioma-infiltrating T cells after dendritic cell vaccination. Study context: Treatment, given 2003 to 2012, was autologous tumor lysate-pulsed dendritic cell vaccination. Dendritic cell vaccine was injected intradermally three times, biweekly.

The CDR3 is 10 residues long. Germline-derived CDR1 and CDR2 are SNHLY and FYNNEI. Trimming shortened V by 4 bases and J by 10 bases, and 8 bases separated the two germline ends. This clone has just a few counts. Profiling relied on immunoSEQ multiplex PCR, and the TCRdb table lists in-frame clones only, not all of them. The data hold approximately 93,000 clones, with 85% observed a single time. The time point is: after dendritic cell vaccination, including at tumor progression/relapse. No glioblastoma patient carried an isocitrate dehydrogenase mutation. The sequence was obtained from a human donor with glioblastoma. V and J are TRBV2 and TRBJ2-7; no clear D gene. Here the sequenced sample was blood, taken after dendritic cell vaccination. CDR3: CASSGGYQYF. CDR3 in DNA: TGTGCCAGCAGTGGCGGATACCAGTACTTC.